The TCR beta chain described here comes from a study of identical twins. Study-wide results and limits: Analyses of zero insertions could be partly confounded by invariant MAIT and iNKT cells. Abundant beta clonotypes from cord blood had fewer insertions, unlike memory repertoires, which showed none.

This CDR3 contains 15 residues. V lost 0 bases and J lost 7, with 15 bases in between. Germline assignment: CDR1 MGHRA and CDR2 YSYEKL. A single record per CDR3 protein comes from TCRdb applying MiXCR to the 5' RACE reads. The data hold about 890,000 distinct CDR3 sequences, with 9% to 15% observed a single time. About this clonotype itself: Its antigen remains unknown.

This sample also belongs to another study, concerning yellow fever vaccine responses in identical twins.

The TCR was taken from a woman aged 18-35 years in good health. The V gene is TRBV4-1, the J gene TRBJ2-5, with a tentative D call TRBD1 (5 bases). Material for sequencing was PBMCs. The CDR3 DNA is TGCGCCAGCAGCCAAGACCGCCCAGGGTTAGGGACCCAGTACTTC. Amino acid sequence: CASSQDRPGLGTQYF.